These 23 T cell receptor beta chains came from one sample sequenced in a study of PD-1 blockade in classical Hodgkin lymphoma. TCRdb's copy holds only in-frame clones and misses some; the assay was immunoSEQ multiplex PCR. The sample contains approximately 50,000 clones, about two thirds of which appear only once. Relapse after autologous stem cell transplantation occurred in every patient, and brentuximab vedotin exposure varied. Material: peripheral blood mononuclear cells (PBMCs), obtained before the second cycle of nivolumab. The receptor source for this set is a human donor with classical Hodgkin lymphoma.

This clone is a singleton in its sample. The CDR3 nucleotides are TGTGCCAGCTCACCACCGGGACTAGCGAGCACAGATACGCAGTATTTT. Its translation is CASSPPGLASTDTQYF. The chain carries TRBV18 and TRBJ2-3; 10 nucleotides line up with TRBD2. The CDR3 runs 16 residues. Germline lookup yields CDR1 KGHSH and CDR2 LQKENI. V gave up 0 bases and J gave up 0 bases; unmatched junction bases: 0.

The rearrangement uses TRBV7-9 and TRBJ1-4; 9 positions match TRBD1. The ends lost 5 bases at V and 8 bases at J; junction bases unmatched: 9. The germline V gene encodes CDR1 SEHNR and CDR2 FQNEAQ (reference sequence). The CDR3 length is 15 residues. The CDR3 region is CASSPTGGREEKLFF. Written as DNA, the CDR3 is TGTGCCAGCAGCCCTACAGGGGGCCGCGAGGAAAAACTGTTTTTT.

This chain connects TRBV7-9 to TRBJ1-5; a weak D match, TRBD1 (5 bases). Germline lookup yields CDR1 SEHNR and CDR2 FQNEAQ (reference sequence). The CDR3 is made up of 14 amino acids. Between the trimmed V and J ends, which lost 6 bases and 3 bases, there was a span of 12 bases. The CDR3 region is CASRGPGVNQPQHF. CDR3 bases: TGTGCCAGCAGGGGGCCGGGAGTCAATCAGCCCCAGCATTTT. Using reference TRBV7-9 and TRBJ1-5 for the parts outside the CDR3, the full variable domain is DTGVSQNPRHKITKRGQNVTFRCDPISEHNRLYWYRQTLGQGPEFLTYFQNEAQLEKSRLLSDRFSAERPKGSFSTLEIQRTEQGDSAMYLCASRGPGVNQPQHFGDGTRLSIL.

This chain uses TRBV4-2 with TRBJ2-1, with D unresolved. Germline lookup yields CDR1 LGHNA and CDR2 YNFKEQ. V shed 0 bases and J shed 10 bases, with 10 bases lying between them. The CDR3 has 13 amino acids. The CDR3: CASSQDVPFEQFF. The CDR3 nucleotides are TGTGCCAGCAGCCAAGACGTTCCGTTCGAGCAGTTCTTC.

This clone came up once. The chain combines TRBV19 with TRBJ1-5; D is possibly TRBD1 (5 bases). The V gene's germline CDR1 is LNHDA and CDR2 SQIVND (reference sequence). This CDR3 contains 13 residues. Trimming removed 8 bases at V and 4 bases at J, with 12 bases between. CDR3 protein: CASWGWENQPQHF. The CDR3 region has the DNA TGTGCCAGTTGGGGGTGGGAAAATCAGCCCCAGCATTTT.

A few counts support this clone. In nucleotides, the CDR3 is TGTGCCAGCAGTTTTAACCTTGGGGGATCGGGCAATGAGCAGTTCTTC. It is translated as CASSFNLGGSGNEQFF. The chain links TRBV27 to TRBJ2-1; D possibly uses TRBD1 or TRBD2 (5 bases each). The length of the CDR3 is 16 residues. Per the germline V gene, CDR1 is MNHEY and CDR2 is SMNVEV (reference sequence). Between the trimmed V and J ends, which lost 3 bases and 6 bases, there was a span of 18 bases.

A remark on this clone: One junction end disagrees with the germline gene, perhaps due to a read error. The chain recombines TRBV5-1 with TRBJ1-3; TRBD1 matches at 8 bases. The CDR3 loop spans 15 amino acids. Germline CDR1 SGHRS, CDR2 YFSETQ. Written as DNA, the CDR3 is TGCGCCAGCAGCTTGAGGACAGGGAGTGGAGACACCATATATTTT. Residues: CASSLRTGSGDTIYF.

The chain has TRBV19 and TRBJ2-7, with 8 nucleotides matching TRBD2. From germline, CDR1 is LNHDA and CDR2 SQIVND (reference sequence). The junction had 9 bases not matched to a gene; V was cut back by 5 bases and J by 6 bases. This CDR3 contains 14 residues. The CDR3 coding sequence is TGTGCCAGTAGTCCGGGACTAGAGTGGTCCGAGCAGTACTTC. It is translated as CASSPGLEWSEQYF.

Turning to this clone: At the DNA level, this CDR3 is encoded by other sequences in the same sample as well. V is TRBV14 and J is TRBJ1-2; the match to TRBD1 covers 7 bases. The germline CDR1 and CDR2 sequences are SGHDN and FVKESK. CDR3 length: 16 amino acids. Trimming took 5 bases from V and 2 from J; bases not matched to a gene: 11. CDR3 in DNA: TGTGCCAGCAGCTTGGGCAGGGGGATTGGGAACTATGGCTACACCTTC. Encoded protein: CASSLGRGIGNYGYTF. Full variable domain (rest looked up from reference TRBV14 and TRBJ1-2): EAGVTQFPSHSVIEKGQTVTLRCDPISGHDNLYWYRRVMGKEIKFLLHFVKESKQDESGMPNNRFLAERTGGTYSTLKVQPAELEDSGVYFCASSLGRGIGNYGYTFGSGTRLTVV.

The chain links TRBV5-1 to TRBJ2-7, with 8 bases identical to TRBD2. Germline lookup yields CDR1 SGHRS and CDR2 YFSETQ. J was trimmed by 9 bases and V by 4 bases; bases with no gene match: 6. This CDR3 comprises 12 residues. CDR3 loop: CASSAGGYVQYF. The CDR3 nucleotides read TGCGCCAGCAGCGCGGGGGGATATGTGCAGTACTTC.

Here the CDR3 reads CSVDENRGGAFF. The CDR3 DNA follows: TGCAGCGTTGATGAGAATCGGGGGGGTGCTTTCTTT. The chain combines TRBV29-1 with TRBJ1-1, with D perhaps TRBD1 (5 bases). The germline V and J ends were trimmed by 3 bases and 11 bases, with 16 bases remaining between them. CDR3 length: 12 amino acids. Germline assignment: CDR1 SQVTM and CDR2 ANQGSEA.

V and J are TRBV6-6 and TRBJ2-5, with D perhaps TRBD1 (7 bases). CDR1 is MNHNY and CDR2 is SVGAGI in the germline V gene (reference sequence). The V end was cut by 9 bases, the J end by 2 bases, with 13 bases between. CDR3 length: 13 amino acids. The CDR3 reads CASRRGQQETQYF. CDR3 DNA: TGTGCCAGTAGGAGGGGACAGCAAGAGACCCAGTACTTC.

This clone has a handful of counts. The chain carries TRBV29-1 and TRBJ2-2, with 7 bases matching TRBD1. Germline-derived CDR1 and CDR2 are SQVTM and ANQGSEA. The V gene end was trimmed by 4 bases and the J gene end by 7 bases; junction bases not matched to a gene: 6. This CDR3 contains 13 residues. Here the CDR3 reads CSVALQGSGELFF. CDR3 nucleotides: TGCAGCGTTGCCCTACAGGGGAGCGGGGAGCTGTTTTTT.

The chain recombines TRBV7-9 with TRBJ2-5; D is possibly TRBD1 or TRBD2 (9 bases each). V was trimmed by 4 bases and J by 5 bases, leaving 26 bases between them. Germline-derived CDR1 and CDR2 are SEHNR and FQNEAQ (reference sequence). CDR3 length equals 18 residues. The CDR3 spells CASSSGQGRAGGGETQYF. The DNA of the CDR3 is TGTGCCAGCAGCTCGGGACAGGGAAGAGCGGGAGGAGGGGAGACCCAGTACTTC.

A single count supports this clone. The gene calls are TRBV13 and TRBJ1-2; D perhaps matches TRBD1 (6 bases). CDR1 and CDR2 (germline): PRHDT, FYEKMQ (reference sequence). CDR3 length: 14 residues. V gave up 6 bases and J gave up 5 bases, with 16 bases separating them. This CDR3 reads CASRLSQGGYGYTF. CDR3 nucleotide sequence: TGTGCCAGCAGACTTTCGCAAGGGGGGTATGGCTACACCTTC.

In the case of this clone: The sample has other DNA sequences that encode this CDR3 too. The chain joins TRBV7-2 to TRBJ2-7; no definite D call. Trimming took off 1 base at V and 2 bases at J, with 6 bases between the two ends. The CDR3 spans 13 residues. CDR1 SGHTA and CDR2 FQGNSA come from the germline V gene. CDR3 in amino acids: CASSLVRTYEQYF. The CDR3 DNA follows: TGTGCCAGCAGCTTAGTGCGGACCTACGAGCAGTACTTC.

The genes are TRBV6-6 and TRBJ1-1, with TRBD1 matching over 7 bases. Per germline, CDR1 MNHNY and CDR2 SVGAGI (reference sequence). CDR3 length: 11 residues. V lost 5 bases, J lost 10 bases, and 4 bases stayed unmatched. The CDR3 region is CASSVGTAAFF. The CDR3 DNA follows: TGTGCCAGCAGTGTTGGGACAGCAGCTTTCTTT.

J is TRBJ2-7 and V is TRBV6-5; 7 nucleotides align to TRBD1. CDR3 length: 13 amino acids. Losses at the gene ends were 6 bases for V and 4 bases for J; bases not matched to a gene: 6. Germline assignment: CDR1 MNHEY and CDR2 SVGAGI. CDR3 region: CASSPRQGYEQYF. CDR3 sequence (DNA): TGTGCCAGCAGCCCGCGACAGGGATACGAGCAGTACTTC.

Judged by abundance, this clone is medium-sized. This chain connects TRBV6-1 to TRBJ1-1, with D unclear. Germline CDR1 reads MNHNS; CDR2 reads SASEGT. Trimming shortened V by 4 bases and J by 7 bases, and 10 bases separated the two germline ends. The CDR3 is made up of 12 amino acids. Here the CDR3 reads CASSVRPYEAFF. CDR3 DNA sequence: TGTGCCAGCAGTGTCCGGCCTTATGAAGCTTTCTTT.

The J gene is TRBJ2-1, the V gene TRBV6-5, with D perhaps matching TRBD2 (7 bases). CDR3 length: 14 amino acids. Germline V gene lookup returns CDR1 MNHEY and CDR2 SVGAGI. V dropped 6 bases and J dropped 2 bases, with 11 bases sitting between them. DNA for the CDR3: TGTGCCAGCAGCAGGGGAGGGCCCTACAATGAGCAGTTCTTC. This sequence encodes CASSRGGPYNEQFF.

The rearrangement uses TRBV18 and TRBJ1-2; 10 bases align to TRBD1. The length of the CDR3 is 13 residues. Germline trimming cut 8 bases from V and 8 bases from J; bases unmatched to any gene: 8. In germline, CDR1 is KGHSH, CDR2 LQKENI. CDR3 bases: TGTGCCAGCATTAAGGGGACAGGGGACGGCTACACCTTC. Translating gives CASIKGTGDGYTF.

The chain recombines TRBV7-8 with TRBJ2-5; 9 bases line up with TRBD2. Germline CDR1 reads SGHVS; CDR2 reads FQNEAQ. Trimming at V came to 1 base and at J to 5 bases, leaving 8 bases not matched to a gene. This CDR3 is built from 16 residues. CDR3 bases: TGTGCCAGCAGCTTAGTAGCGGGAGTAGGTCGGGAGACCCAGTACTTC. The encoded protein is CASSLVAGVGRETQYF.

The rearrangement uses TRBV7-9 and TRBJ1-2; possibly TRBD1 for D (6 bases). Germline-derived CDR1 and CDR2 are SEHNR and FQNEAQ (reference sequence). With 1 base removed from V and 12 bases from J, the gap between germline ends came to 12 bases. There are 12 residues in the CDR3. CDR3 nucleotides: TGTGCCAGCAGCTTAGTTCCAGGGGCGGACACCTTC. Translated, it gives CASSLVPGADTF.